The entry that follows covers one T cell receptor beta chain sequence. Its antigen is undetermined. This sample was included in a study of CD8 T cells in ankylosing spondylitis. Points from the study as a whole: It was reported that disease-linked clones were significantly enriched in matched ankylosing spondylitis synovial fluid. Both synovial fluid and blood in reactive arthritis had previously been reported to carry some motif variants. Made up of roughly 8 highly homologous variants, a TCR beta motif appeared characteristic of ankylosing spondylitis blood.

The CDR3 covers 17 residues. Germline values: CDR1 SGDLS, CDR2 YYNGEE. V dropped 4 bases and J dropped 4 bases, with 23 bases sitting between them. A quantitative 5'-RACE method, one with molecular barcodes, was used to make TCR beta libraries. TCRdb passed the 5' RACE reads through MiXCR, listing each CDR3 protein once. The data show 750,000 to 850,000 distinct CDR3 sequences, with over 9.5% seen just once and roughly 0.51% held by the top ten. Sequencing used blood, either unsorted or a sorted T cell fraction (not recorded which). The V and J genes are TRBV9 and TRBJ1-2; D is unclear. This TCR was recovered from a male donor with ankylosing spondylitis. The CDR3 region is CASSPPRMREGSYGYTF. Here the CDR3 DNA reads TGTGCCAGCAGCCCACCTCGGATGCGGGAGGGAAGCTATGGCTACACCTTC.